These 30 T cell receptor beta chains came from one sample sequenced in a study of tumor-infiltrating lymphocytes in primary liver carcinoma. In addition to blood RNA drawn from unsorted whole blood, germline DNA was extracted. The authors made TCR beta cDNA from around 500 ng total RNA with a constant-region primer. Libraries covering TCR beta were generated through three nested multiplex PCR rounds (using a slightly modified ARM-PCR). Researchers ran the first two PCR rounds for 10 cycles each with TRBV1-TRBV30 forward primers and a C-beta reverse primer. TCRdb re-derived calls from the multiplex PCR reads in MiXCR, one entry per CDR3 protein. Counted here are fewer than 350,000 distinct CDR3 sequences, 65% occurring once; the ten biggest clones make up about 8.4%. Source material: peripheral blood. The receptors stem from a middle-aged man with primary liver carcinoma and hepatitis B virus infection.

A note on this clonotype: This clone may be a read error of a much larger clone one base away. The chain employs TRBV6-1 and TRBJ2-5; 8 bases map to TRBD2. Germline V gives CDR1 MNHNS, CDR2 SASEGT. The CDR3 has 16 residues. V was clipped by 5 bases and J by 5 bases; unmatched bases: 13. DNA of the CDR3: TGTGCCAGCAGTATTGATATCGGGAGGGCGGGGGAGACCCAGTACTTC. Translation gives CASSIDIGRAGETQYF.

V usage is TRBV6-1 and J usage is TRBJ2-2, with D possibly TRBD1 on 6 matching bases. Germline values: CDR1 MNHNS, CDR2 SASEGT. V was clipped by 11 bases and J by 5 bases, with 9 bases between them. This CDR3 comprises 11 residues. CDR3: CAWGRTGELFF. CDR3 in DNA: TGTGCCTGGGGGCGGACCGGGGAGCTGTTTTTT.

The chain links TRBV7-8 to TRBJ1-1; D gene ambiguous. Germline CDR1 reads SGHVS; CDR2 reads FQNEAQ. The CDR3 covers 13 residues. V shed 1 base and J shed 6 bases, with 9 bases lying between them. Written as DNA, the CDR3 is TGTGCCAGCAGCTTAGATGCGAGTTCTGAAGCTTTCTTT. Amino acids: CASSLDASSEAFF.

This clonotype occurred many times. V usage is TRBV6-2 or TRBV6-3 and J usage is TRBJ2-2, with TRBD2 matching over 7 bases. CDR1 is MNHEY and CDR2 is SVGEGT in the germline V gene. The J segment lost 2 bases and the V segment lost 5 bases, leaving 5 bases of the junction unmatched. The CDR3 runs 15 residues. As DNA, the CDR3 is TGTGCCAGCAGTAATGGACTAGTAAACACCGGGGAGCTGTTTTTT. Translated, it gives CASSNGLVNTGELFF.

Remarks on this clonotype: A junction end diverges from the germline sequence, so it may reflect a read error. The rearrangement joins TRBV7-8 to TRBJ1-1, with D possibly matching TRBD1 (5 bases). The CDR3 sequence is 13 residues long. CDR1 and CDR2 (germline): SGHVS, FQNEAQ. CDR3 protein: CTSSQTGGTEAFF. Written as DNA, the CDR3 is TGTACCAGCAGCCAAACCGGGGGAACTGAAGCTTTCTTT.

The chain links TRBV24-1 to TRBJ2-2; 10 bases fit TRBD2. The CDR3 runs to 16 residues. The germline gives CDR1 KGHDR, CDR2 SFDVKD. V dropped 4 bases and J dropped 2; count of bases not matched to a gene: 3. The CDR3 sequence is CATSEWTSGNTGELFF. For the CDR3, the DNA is TGTGCCACCAGTGAGTGGACTAGCGGTAACACCGGGGAGCTGTTTTTT.

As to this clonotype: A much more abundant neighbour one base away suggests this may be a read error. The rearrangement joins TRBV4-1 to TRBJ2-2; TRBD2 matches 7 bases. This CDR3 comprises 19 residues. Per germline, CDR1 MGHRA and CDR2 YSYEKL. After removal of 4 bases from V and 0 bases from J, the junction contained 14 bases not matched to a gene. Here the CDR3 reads CASSPRGGAATSNTGELFF. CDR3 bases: TGCGCCAGCAGCCCCCGGGGAGGGGCCGCGACTTCGAACACCGGGGAGCTGTTTTTT.

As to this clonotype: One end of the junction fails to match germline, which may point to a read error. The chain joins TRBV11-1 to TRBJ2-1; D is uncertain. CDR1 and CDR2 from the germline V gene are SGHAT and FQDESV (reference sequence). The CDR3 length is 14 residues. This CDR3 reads CASSLANPYNKQFF. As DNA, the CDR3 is TGTGCCAGCAGCTTAGCCAATCCCTACAATAAGCAGTTCTTC.

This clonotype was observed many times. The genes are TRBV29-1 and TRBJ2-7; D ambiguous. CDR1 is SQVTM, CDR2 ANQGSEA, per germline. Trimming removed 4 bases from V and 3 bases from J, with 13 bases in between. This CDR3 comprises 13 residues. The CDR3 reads CSVGGDLGYEQYF. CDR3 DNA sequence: TGCAGCGTTGGCGGCGATCTCGGCTACGAGCAGTACTTC.

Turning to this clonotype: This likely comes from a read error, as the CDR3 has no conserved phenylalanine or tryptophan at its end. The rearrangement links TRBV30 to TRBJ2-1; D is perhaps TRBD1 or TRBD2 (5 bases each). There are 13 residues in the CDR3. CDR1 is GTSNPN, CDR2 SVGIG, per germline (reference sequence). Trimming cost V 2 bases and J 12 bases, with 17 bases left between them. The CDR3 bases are TGTGCCTGGAGTAGGCGGGTCCTCAGGGTGCAGTTCATC. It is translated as CAWSRRVLRVQFI.

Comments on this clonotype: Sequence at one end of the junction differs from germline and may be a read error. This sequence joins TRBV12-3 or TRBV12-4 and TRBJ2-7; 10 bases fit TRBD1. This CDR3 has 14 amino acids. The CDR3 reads CASSSTGGLYEHYF. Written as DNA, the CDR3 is TGTGCTAGCAGCTCGACAGGGGGCCTATACGAGCATTACTTC.

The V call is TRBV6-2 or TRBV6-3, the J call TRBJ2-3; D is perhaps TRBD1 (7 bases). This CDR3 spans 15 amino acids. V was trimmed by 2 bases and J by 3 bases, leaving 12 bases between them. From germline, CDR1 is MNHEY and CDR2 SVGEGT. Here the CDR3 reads CASSYRGTETDTQYF. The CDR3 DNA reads TGTGCCAGCAGTTACCGCGGGACAGAGACAGATACGCAGTATTTT.

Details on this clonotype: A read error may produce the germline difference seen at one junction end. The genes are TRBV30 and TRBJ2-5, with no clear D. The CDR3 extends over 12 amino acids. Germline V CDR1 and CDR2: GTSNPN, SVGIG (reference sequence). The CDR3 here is CDWSVGRETQYF. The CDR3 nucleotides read TGTGACTGGAGCGTAGGACGAGAGACCCAGTACTTC.

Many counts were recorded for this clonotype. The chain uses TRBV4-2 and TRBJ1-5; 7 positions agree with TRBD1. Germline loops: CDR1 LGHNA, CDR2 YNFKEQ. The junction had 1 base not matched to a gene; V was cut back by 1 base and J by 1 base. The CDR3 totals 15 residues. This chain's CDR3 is CASSQGGQSNQPQHF. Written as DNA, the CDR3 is TGTGCCAGCAGCCAAGGGGGACAGAGCAATCAGCCCCAGCATTTT.

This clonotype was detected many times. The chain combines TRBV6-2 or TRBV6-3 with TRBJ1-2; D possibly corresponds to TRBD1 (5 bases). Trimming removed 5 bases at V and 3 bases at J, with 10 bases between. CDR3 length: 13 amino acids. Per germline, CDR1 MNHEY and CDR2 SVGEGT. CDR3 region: CASSLGTDYGYTF. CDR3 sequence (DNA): TGTGCCAGCAGTCTCGGGACGGACTATGGCTACACCTTC.

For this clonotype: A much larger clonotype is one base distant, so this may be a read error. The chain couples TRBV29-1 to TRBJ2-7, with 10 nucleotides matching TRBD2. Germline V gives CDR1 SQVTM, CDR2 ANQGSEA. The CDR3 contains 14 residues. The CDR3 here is CSVGTSGSSYGQYF. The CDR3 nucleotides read TGCAGCGTTGGGACTAGCGGCAGCTCCTACGGGCAGTACTTC.

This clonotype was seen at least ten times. The CDR3 sequence is CASGKTATDTQYF. The CDR3 nucleotides are TGTGCCAGCGGCAAGACCGCCACAGATACGCAGTATTTT. The rearrangement uses TRBV6-1 and TRBJ2-3, with no clear D. This CDR3 comprises 13 residues. Germline CDR1 MNHNS, CDR2 SASEGT. V was shortened by 8 bases and J by 2 bases, with 11 bases between the two germline ends.

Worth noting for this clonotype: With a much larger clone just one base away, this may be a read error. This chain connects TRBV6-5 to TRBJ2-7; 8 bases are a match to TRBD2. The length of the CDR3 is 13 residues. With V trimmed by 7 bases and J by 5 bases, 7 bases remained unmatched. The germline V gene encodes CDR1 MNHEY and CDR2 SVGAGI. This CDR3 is CASNPSGLDEQYF. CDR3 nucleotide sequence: TGTGCCAGCAACCCTAGCGGGCTTGACGAGCAGTACTTC.

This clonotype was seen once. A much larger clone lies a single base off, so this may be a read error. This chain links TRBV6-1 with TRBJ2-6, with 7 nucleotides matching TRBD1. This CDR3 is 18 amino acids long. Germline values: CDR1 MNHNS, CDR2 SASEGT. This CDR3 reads CASSGRQGDRSGANVMTF. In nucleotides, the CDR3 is TGTGCCAGCAGTGGTAGACAGGGTGATCGCTCTGGGGCCAACGTCATGACTTTC.

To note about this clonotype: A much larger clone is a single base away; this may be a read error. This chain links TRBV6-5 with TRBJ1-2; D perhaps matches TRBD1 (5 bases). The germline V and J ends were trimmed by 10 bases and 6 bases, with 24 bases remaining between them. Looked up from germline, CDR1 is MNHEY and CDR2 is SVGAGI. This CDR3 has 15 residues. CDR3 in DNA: TGTGCCATAAACTCCGCAGGGTCGATGGCGGATGGCTACACCTTC. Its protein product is CAINSAGSMADGYTF.

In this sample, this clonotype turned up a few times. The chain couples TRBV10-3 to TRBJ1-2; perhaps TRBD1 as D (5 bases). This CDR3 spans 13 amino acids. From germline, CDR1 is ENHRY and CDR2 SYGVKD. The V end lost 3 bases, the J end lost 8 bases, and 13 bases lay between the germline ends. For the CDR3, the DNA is TGTGCCATCAGTGAAGAGGACAAGCGGGGCTACACCTTC. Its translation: CAISEEDKRGYTF.

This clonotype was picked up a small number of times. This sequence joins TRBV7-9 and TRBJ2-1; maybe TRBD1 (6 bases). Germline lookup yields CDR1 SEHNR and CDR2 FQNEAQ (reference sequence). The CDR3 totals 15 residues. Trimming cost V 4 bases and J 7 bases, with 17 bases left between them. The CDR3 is CASSSGVVASNEQFF. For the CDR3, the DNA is TGTGCCAGCAGCTCAGGGGTAGTGGCCTCAAATGAGCAGTTCTTC.

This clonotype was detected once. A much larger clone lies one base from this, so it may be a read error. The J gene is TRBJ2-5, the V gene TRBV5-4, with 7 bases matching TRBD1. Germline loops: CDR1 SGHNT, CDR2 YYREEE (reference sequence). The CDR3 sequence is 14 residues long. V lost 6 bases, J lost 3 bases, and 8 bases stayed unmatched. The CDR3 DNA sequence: TGTGCCAGCAACTGGGGCGGACAGGAAGAGACCCAGTACTTC. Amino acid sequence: CASNWGGQEETQYF.

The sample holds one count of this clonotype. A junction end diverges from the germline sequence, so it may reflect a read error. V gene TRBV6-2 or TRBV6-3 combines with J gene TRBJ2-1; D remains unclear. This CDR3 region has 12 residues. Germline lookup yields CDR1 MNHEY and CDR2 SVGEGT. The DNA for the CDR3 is TGTGCCAGCAATTACTCTCTACGTGAGCACTTCTTC. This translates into CASNYSLREHFF.

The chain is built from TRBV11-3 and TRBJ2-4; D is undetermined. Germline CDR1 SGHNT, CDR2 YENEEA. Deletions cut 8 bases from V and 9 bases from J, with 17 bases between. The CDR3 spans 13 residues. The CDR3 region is CASSSTRVGIQYF. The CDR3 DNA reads TGTGCCAGCTCTTCCACACGGGTTGGCATTCAGTACTTC.

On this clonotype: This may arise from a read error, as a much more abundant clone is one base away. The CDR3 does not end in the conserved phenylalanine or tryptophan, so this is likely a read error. Here the CDR3 DNA reads TGCGCCAGCAGCCAAGATACCGGGGAGCAGTTCCTC. Amino acids: CASSQDTGEQFL. V gene TRBV4-3 combines with J gene TRBJ2-1; the D is unclear. The length of the CDR3 is 12 residues. Trimming cost V 0 bases and J 10 bases, with 7 bases left between them. In germline, CDR1 is LGHNA, CDR2 YSLEER.

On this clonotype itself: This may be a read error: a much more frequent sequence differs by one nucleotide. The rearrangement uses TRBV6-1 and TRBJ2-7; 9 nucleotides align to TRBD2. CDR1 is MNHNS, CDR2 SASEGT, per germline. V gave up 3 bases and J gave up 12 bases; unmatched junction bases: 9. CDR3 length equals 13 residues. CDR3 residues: CASSEGTSWKRYF. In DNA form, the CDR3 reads TGTGCCAGCAGTGAGGGGACTAGCTGGAAGAGGTACTTC.

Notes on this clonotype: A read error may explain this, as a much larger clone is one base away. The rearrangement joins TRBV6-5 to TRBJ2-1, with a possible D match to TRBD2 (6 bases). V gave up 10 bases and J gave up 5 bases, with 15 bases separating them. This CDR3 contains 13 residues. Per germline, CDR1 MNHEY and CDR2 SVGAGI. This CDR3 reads CAIRRERHNEQFF. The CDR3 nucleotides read TGTGCCATCAGGAGGGAGCGCCACAATGAGCAGTTCTTC.

The CDR3 DNA reads TGTGCCAGCAGCCAAGCAAGGACACAGGGCGCTGGCTACACCTTC. Protein sequence: CASSQARTQGAGYTF. The chain combines TRBV14 with TRBJ1-2; TRBD1 might be the D (6 bases). V was trimmed by 1 base and J by 7 bases, leaving 16 bases between them. The CDR3 runs 15 residues. Germline loops: CDR1 SGHDN, CDR2 FVKESK.

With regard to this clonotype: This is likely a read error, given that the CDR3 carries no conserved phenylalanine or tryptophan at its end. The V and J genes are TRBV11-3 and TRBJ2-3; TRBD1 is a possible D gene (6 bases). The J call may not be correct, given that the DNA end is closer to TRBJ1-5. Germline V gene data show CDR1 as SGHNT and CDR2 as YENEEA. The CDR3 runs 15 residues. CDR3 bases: TGTGCCAGCAGCTTCAGCGGGAGGCGGACAGATACGCAGCATCTT. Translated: CASSFSGRRTDTQHL.